This T cell receptor beta chain was sequenced in a study of CD8 T cells in Susac syndrome. At the level of the study: Treatment at blood withdrawal was none, corticosteroids, or intravenous immunoglobulin alone in Susac syndrome patients.

Sequencing targeted TCR beta in blood CD8+ and CD4+ T cells. Both CD4+ and CD8+ T cells were negatively isolated, and TEMRA cells underwent FACS enrichment. It was with random hexamers that roughly 0.5 to 1 ug RNA was reverse transcribed. Amplification of TCR beta CDR3 spanned 54 Vbeta and 13 Jbeta via immunoSEQ multiplex PCR. Using its own MiXCR run on the immunoSEQ multiplex PCR reads, TCRdb lists one record per CDR3 protein. Here the sample spans 74,000 or so distinct CDR3 sequences, about 93% being singletons. From germline, CDR1 is MGHRA and CDR2 YSYEKL. This CDR3 is 15 amino acids long. V shed 4 bases and J 3 bases; nucleotides not matched to a gene: 9. This clonotype was observed once.

The chain has TRBV4-1 and TRBJ2-7; 7 bases match TRBD1. Sequences were obtained from CD4+ T cells from PBMCs. This TCR came from a human donor with Susac syndrome. In DNA, the CDR3 is TGCGCCAGCAGCCCCCGAGGCAGGGGGATCTACGAGCAGTACTTC. Translation gives CASSPRGRGIYEQYF.